This is a list of T cell receptor beta chains from one sample in a study of blood T cell repertoires in COVID-19. Generated by immunoSEQ multiplex PCR, the TCRdb table keeps only in-frame clones and is missing some. The sample holds approximately 92,000 clones, about 71% seen once. Sequencing input: peripheral blood. These receptors were obtained from a woman in her sixties or seventies in a cohort sampled during active or convalescent COVID-19. Each CDR3 is given with its conserved first and last residue. Fields, in order: D gene, clone size, V gene, J gene, CDR3 protein, CDR3 DNA. A D gene is named only where the DNA matches it firmly. The size field is filled for only some rows; it gives once, few, many or a size class.

.,.,TRBV27,TRBJ2-6,CASSLRNGAVGGANVLTF,TGTGCCAGCAGTTTAAGAAATGGGGCGGTGGGGGGGGCCAACGTCCTGACTTTC
.,.,TRBV4-3,TRBJ2-3,CASSQEAVYADTQYF,TGCGCCAGCAGCCAAGAAGCGGTATACGCAGATACGCAGTATTTT
TRBD2,.,TRBV11-2,TRBJ2-3,CASAPELASDTQYF,TGTGCCAGCGCGCCGGAACTAGCGTCGGATACGCAGTATTTT
.,.,TRBV7-2,TRBJ2-7,CASSPGPGTIYEQYF,TGTGCCAGCAGCCCCGGACCGGGAACGATCTACGAGCAGTACTTC
.,.,TRBV7-8,TRBJ1-1,CASSLQNTEAFF,TGTGCCAGCAGCTTACAAAACACTGAAGCTTTCTTT
TRBD2,.,TRBV27,TRBJ2-5,CAVHSSGGAQYF,TGTGCCGTACACTCTAGCGGGGGGGCCCAGTACTTC
.,.,TRBV15,TRBJ1-1,CATSRDRNTEAFF,TGTGCCACCAGCAGAGACCGGAACACTGAAGCTTTCTTT
.,few,TRBV5-4,TRBJ2-1,CASSSGEGLSSYNEQFF,TGTGCCAGCAGCAGCGGTGAGGGTTTGAGCTCCTACAATGAGCAGTTCTTC
.,.,TRBV5-1,TRBJ2-3,CASSLAGGSGTDTQYF,TGCGCCAGCAGCTTGGCCGGAGGGTCTGGCACAGATACGCAGTATTTT
TRBD1,.,TRBV5-1,TRBJ2-7,CASRTTGDSYEQYF,TGCGCCAGCAGGACGACAGGGGACTCCTACGAGCAGTACTTC
.,few,TRBV7-3,TRBJ2-5,CASSLSGGAGGETQYF,TGTGCCAGCAGCTTAAGCGGGGGCGCCGGGGGAGAGACCCAGTACTTC
.,.,TRBV6-6,TRBJ1-2,CASSPGLRERPHNYGYTF,TGTGCCAGCAGTCCCGGACTACGGGAAAGACCCCATAACTATGGCTACACCTTC
.,few,TRBV7-8,TRBJ2-7,CASSVGQSYEQYF,TGTGCCAGCAGCGTAGGACAGTCCTACGAGCAGTACTTC
.,.,TRBV27,TRBJ1-5,CASSPLDSLNQPQHF,TGTGCCAGCAGTCCACTGGACAGTTTAAATCAGCCCCAGCATTTT
.,.,TRBV4-2,TRBJ2-3,CASTRGGGTDTQYF,TGTGCCAGCACCAGGGGTGGCGGCACAGATACGCAGTATTTT
.,.,TRBV6-1,TRBJ2-3,CASSEPHRDDTQYF,TGTGCCAGCAGTGAGCCGCACAGGGACGATACGCAGTATTTT
.,.,TRBV7-6,TRBJ2-5,CASSLVGRNQETQYF,TGTGCCAGCAGCTTAGTGGGCAGAAATCAGGAGACCCAGTACTTC
TRBD2,.,TRBV30,TRBJ2-5,CAWTLGGAQETQYF,TGTGCCTGGACCCTCGGGGGGGCTCAAGAGACCCAGTACTTC